Each of the 20 T cell receptor beta chains below was sequenced from the same sample in a study of early T cells in non-severe SARS-CoV-2 infection. TCRdb independently ran MiXCR on the 5' RACE reads; one entry per CDR3 protein. The table shows nearly 70,000 distinct CDR3 sequences, with 4% to 6% occurring only once. The starting material was whole blood, obtained at baseline. Receptors originate from an adult who was a healthcare worker with PCR-confirmed SARS-CoV-2 infection or an uninfected control (not recorded which). The donor label of this sample is uncertain.

This clonotype was recorded many times. This chain links TRBV6-4 with TRBJ2-2, with D unresolved. CDR1 is MRHNA, CDR2 SNTAGT, per germline. There are 14 residues in the CDR3. V lost 4 bases and J 2 bases, leaving 8 bases between the germline ends. The CDR3 DNA reads as TGTGCCAGCAGTGTTGGCTTCAACACCGGGGAGCTGTTTTTT. Its translation: CASSVGFNTGELFF.

This clonotype was observed at least ten times. In DNA form, the CDR3 reads TGTGCCAGCAGCCGGGATAGGGGGCCACCCTACGAGCAGTACTTC. Its protein is CASSRDRGPPYEQYF. The J gene is TRBJ2-7, the V gene TRBV5-5; 7 bases are shared with TRBD1. With 4 bases clipped from V and 2 bases from J, the junction kept 9 bases outside the gene matches. The CDR3 has 15 amino acids. CDR1 is SGHKS, CDR2 YYEKEE, per germline (reference sequence).

The V and J genes are TRBV9 and TRBJ1-4; TRBD1 aligns across 9 bases. This CDR3 is 14 amino acids long. The trim removed 4 bases at V and 10 bases at J, leaving 8 bases unmatched. The germline V gene encodes CDR1 SGDLS and CDR2 YYNGEE. In DNA, the CDR3 is TGTGCCAGCAGCCCGCGGACAGGGGAGGGAAAACTGTTTTTT. Translated: CASSPRTGEGKLFF.

This clonotype was recorded at least ten times. The rearrangement uses TRBV6-2 or TRBV6-3 and TRBJ2-1, with a weak D call TRBD2 (5 bases). CDR1 is MNHEY, CDR2 SVGEGT, per germline. With 4 bases removed from V and 0 bases from J, the gap between germline ends came to 16 bases. The CDR3 contains 17 residues. CDR3 amino acids: CASSSADSVSSYNEQFF. For the CDR3, the DNA is TGTGCCAGCAGTTCGGCTGATAGCGTCAGCTCCTACAATGAGCAGTTCTTC.

This clonotype has ten or more counts. The chain has TRBV12-3 or TRBV12-4 and TRBJ1-2; D remains unclear. V dropped 4 bases and J dropped 5 bases, with 8 bases sitting between them. The CDR3 is 12 residues long. The CDR3 coding sequence is TGTGCCAGCAGTTATTCTTATTATGGCTACACCTTC. This gives the protein CASSYSYYGYTF.

The chain has TRBV14 and TRBJ1-2, with D unclear. CDR1 and CDR2 from the germline V gene are SGHDN and FVKESK. Trimming took 3 bases from V and 7 from J, leaving 9 bases between them. This CDR3 is built from 12 residues. CDR3 coding DNA: TGTGCCAGCAGCCATCGAGGCGGTGGCTACACCTTC. Amino acid sequence: CASSHRGGGYTF.

This chain joins TRBV6-5 and TRBJ2-1; 12 bases line up with TRBD2. The germline V gene encodes CDR1 MNHEY and CDR2 SVGAGI. V was pared by 4 bases and J by 9 bases, with 7 bases of the junction left unmatched. The CDR3 has 15 residues. In DNA, the CDR3 is TGTGCCAGCAGTTCCAGGACTAGCGGGGTTGGTGAGCAGTTCTTC. The encoded protein is CASSSRTSGVGEQFF.

In its sample, this clonotype was seen many times. This chain uses TRBV20-1 with TRBJ2-5, with TRBD2 matching over 16 bases. Germline values: CDR1 DFQATT, CDR2 SNEGSKA (reference sequence). With V trimmed by 6 bases and J by 1 base, 5 bases remained unmatched. The CDR3 runs 16 residues. CDR3 nucleotides: TGCAGTGCCCCCGGGACTAGCGGGGGGGTCCAAGAGACCCAGTACTTC. Protein product: CSAPGTSGGVQETQYF.

This clonotype has a count of ten or more. The chain links TRBV7-2 to TRBJ1-6, with a weak D call TRBD1 (6 bases). CDR1 is SGHTA and CDR2 is FQGNSA in the germline V gene. V dropped 4 bases and J dropped 6 bases, with 13 bases sitting between them. The CDR3 totals 15 residues. The CDR3 DNA reads as TGTGCCAGCAGCTCTCAAGGGGGGCTTAATTCACCCCTCCACTTT. Amino acid sequence: CASSSQGGLNSPLHF.

This clonotype was seen at least ten times. The V call is TRBV6-1, the J call TRBJ2-4; D possibly corresponds to TRBD1 (6 bases). Germline lookup yields CDR1 MNHNS and CDR2 SASEGT. Trimming took 8 bases from V and 0 from J, leaving 17 bases between them. The CDR3 is 16 amino acids. This chain's CDR3 is CASPHSGHLAKNIQYF. DNA for the CDR3: TGTGCCAGCCCCCATTCGGGACACCTAGCCAAAAACATTCAGTACTTC.

V is TRBV7-9 and J is TRBJ1-6; D not certain. Trimming took off 1 base at V and 10 bases at J, with 8 bases between the two ends. This CDR3 has 13 amino acids. Germline V gene data show CDR1 as SEHNR and CDR2 as FQNEAQ (reference sequence). CDR3 bases: TGTGCCAGCAGCTTAGAGGCCCGATCACCCCTCCACTTT. Encoded protein: CASSLEARSPLHF.

Many counts were recorded for this clonotype. This chain uses TRBV7-3 with TRBJ2-2; D gene unclear. The CDR3 loop spans 14 amino acids. V was clipped by 1 base and J by 2 bases, with 5 bases between them. Germline V CDR1 and CDR2: SGHTA, FQGTGA. CDR3: CASSLRGNTGELFF. The CDR3 bases are TGTGCCAGCAGCTTAAGGGGTAACACCGGGGAGCTGTTTTTT.

This clonotype has more than one count but fewer than ten. This chain uses TRBV28 with TRBJ2-1; D possibly matches TRBD1 or TRBD2 (7 bases each). CDR3 length: 13 residues. V was cut by 10 bases and J by 1 base, with 11 bases left in between. The V gene's germline CDR1 is MDHEN and CDR2 SYDVKM. CDR3 protein: CATRGGSYNEQFF. CDR3 nucleotides: TGTGCCACCAGGGGGGGATCCTACAATGAGCAGTTCTTC.

The chain is built from TRBV20-1 and TRBJ2-3; D gene uncertain. This CDR3 comprises 11 residues. V lost 1 base, J lost 5 bases, and 4 bases lay in between. Germline CDR1 is DFQATT and CDR2 is SNEGSKA (reference sequence). DNA of the CDR3: TGCAGTGCTAGAGTAGTAGATACGCAGTATTTT. It yields the protein CSARVVDTQYF.

The chain carries TRBV28 and TRBJ2-4; D possibly corresponds to TRBD1 (6 bases). V shed 5 bases and J shed 0 bases, with 14 bases lying between them. CDR1 and CDR2 from the germline V gene are MDHEN and SYDVKM. This CDR3 is 16 amino acids long. CDR3 protein: CASSPGQSLAKNIQYF. In DNA form, the CDR3 reads TGTGCCAGCAGTCCAGGACAGTCCCTAGCCAAAAACATTCAGTACTTC.

This clonotype has at least ten counts. The CDR3 sequence: CASSTDGLNTEAFF. The CDR3 DNA reads TGTGCCAGCAGCACGGACGGCCTGAACACTGAAGCTTTCTTT. J is TRBJ1-1 and V is TRBV11-3; D is ambiguous. CDR1 is SGHNT, CDR2 YENEEA, per germline. Trimming cost V 5 bases and J 0 bases, with 10 bases left between them. The CDR3 spans 14 residues.

The V call is TRBV12-3 or TRBV12-4, the J call TRBJ2-3, with TRBD2 identical over 9 bases. V lost 6 bases and J lost 2; bases outside the gene matches: 15. The CDR3 has 18 amino acids. The DNA of the CDR3 is TGTGCCAGCAGGTCCGGGACTAGCTTTCTAAACCCCACAGATACGCAGTATTTT. Translated: CASRSGTSFLNPTDTQYF.

This clonotype was counted many times. The chain combines TRBV21-1 with TRBJ2-7; no DNA check was done on the table's D call, TRBD1. TRBV21-1 is recorded as a pseudogene. The length of the CDR3 is 15 residues. The CDR3 is CASLNPVRSSYEQYF. The CDR3 nucleotides read TGTGCCAGCCTAAACCCTGTGCGGAGCTCCTACGAGCAGTACTTC.

Details on this clonotype: Given a much more abundant clone one base away, this may be a read error. The CDR3 coding sequence is TGCAGTGCTAGAGAGGTGACGTCTGGAAACACCATATATTTT. The encoded protein is CSAREVTSGNTIYF. The chain links TRBV20-1 to TRBJ1-3; D is unresolved. CDR1 and CDR2 from the germline V gene are DFQATT and SNEGSKA (reference sequence). The CDR3 loop spans 14 amino acids. V lost 0 bases and J 1 base, leaving 7 bases between the germline ends.

This clonotype was seen at least ten times. This rearrangement joins TRBV7-2 to TRBJ2-5; no clear D gene. Trimming shortened V by 6 bases and J by 5 bases, and 10 bases separated the two germline ends. Per the germline V gene, CDR1 is SGHTA and CDR2 is FQGNSA. The CDR3 runs 12 residues. Here the CDR3 reads CASRQVGETQYF. CDR3 nucleotides: TGTGCCAGCAGACAAGTCGGGGAGACCCAGTACTTC.